The 7 T cell receptor beta chains given below trace back to one sample, sequenced in a study of T cell responses to AZD1222 COVID-19 vaccine. The data were produced by immunoSEQ multiplex PCR, yet TCRdb's version contains in-frame clones alone and is incomplete. This sample carries 150,000 or so clones, over 85% of them seen once, and the ten largest clones take more than 5%. The sequences come from peripheral blood, collected on day 0 of AZD1222 vaccination. These receptors were taken from an adult in good health.

The chain recombines TRBV27 with TRBJ2-1; TRBD2 agrees at 12 bases. The CDR3 length is 15 residues. The germline gives CDR1 MNHEY, CDR2 SMNVEV (reference sequence). J lost 7 bases, V lost 6 bases, and 7 bases had no gene match. CDR3 protein: CASSPTSGRRNEQFF. CDR3 DNA sequence: TGTGCCAGCAGCCCTACTAGCGGGAGGAGGAATGAGCAGTTCTTC.

The CDR3 nucleotides read TGCAGCGTTGGGGCCCTCAGGGAAGTAGCTTTCTTT. This encodes CSVGALREVAFF. The chain is built from TRBV29-1 and TRBJ1-1, with D perhaps TRBD1 (5 bases). The CDR3 runs to 12 residues. V was pared by 4 bases and J by 10 bases, with 16 bases between. Germline CDR1 SQVTM, CDR2 ANQGSEA. The variable domain in full, completed from reference TRBV29-1 and TRBJ1-1, reads SAVISQKPSRDICQRGTSLTIQCQVDSQVTMMFWYRQQPGQSLTLIATANQGSEATYESGFVIDKFPISRPNLTFSTLTVSNMSPEDSSIYLCSVGALREVAFFGQGTRLTVV.

The J gene is TRBJ1-5, the V gene TRBV2, with TRBD1 identical over 9 bases. V lost 7 bases to trimming and J lost 1 base; unmatched junction nucleotides: 8. This CDR3 spans 16 amino acids. Germline CDR1 is SNHLY and CDR2 is FYNNEI. Here the CDR3 reads CASTGTGTGSNQPQHF. The CDR3, as DNA: TGTGCCAGCACCGGAACCGGGACAGGGAGCAATCAGCCCCAGCATTTT.

The rearrangement links TRBV6-5 to TRBJ2-1, with 7 nucleotides matching TRBD2. Germline V gene data show CDR1 as MNHEY and CDR2 as SVGAGI. The CDR3 runs to 15 residues. After removal of 0 bases from V and 3 bases from J, the junction contained 2 bases not matched to a gene. The CDR3 is CASSYSLADYNEQFF. In nucleotides, the CDR3 is TGTGCCAGCAGTTACTCCCTAGCGGACTACAATGAGCAGTTCTTC.

This clone was seen a handful of times. The rearrangement links TRBV28 to TRBJ2-5; weak D call: TRBD1 (6 bases). V was clipped by 4 bases and J by 5 bases, with 14 bases between them. The CDR3 runs to 14 residues. The germline V gene has CDR1 MDHEN and CDR2 SYDVKM. As DNA, the CDR3 is TGTGCCAGCAGTTCGACAGGACCCGCGGAGACCCAGTACTTC. This sequence encodes CASSSTGPAETQYF.

The genes are TRBV5-1 and TRBJ2-7, with TRBD1 matching over 9 bases. The CDR3 sequence is 14 residues long. Germline trimming cut 2 bases from V and 5 bases from J; bases unmatched to any gene: 5. CDR1 is SGHRS and CDR2 is YFSETQ in the germline V gene. CDR3 nucleotide sequence: TGCGCCAGCAGCTTATGGACAGGGGAAGACGAGCAGTACTTC. Its translation is CASSLWTGEDEQYF.

The sample holds one count of this clone. The chain links TRBV18 to TRBJ1-1; no clear D gene. The CDR3 length is 16 residues. Trimming shortened V by 2 bases and J by 2 bases, and 15 bases separated the two germline ends. Germline CDR1 and CDR2: KGHSH and LQKENI. This CDR3 is CASSPFSNSPNTEAFF. CDR3 DNA sequence: TGTGCCAGCTCACCATTTAGTAACAGTCCTAACACTGAAGCTTTCTTT. The complete variable domain, with remaining parts taken from reference TRBV18 and TRBJ1-1, reads NAGVMQNPRHLVRRRGQEARLRCSPMKGHSHVYWYRQLPEEGLKFMVYLQKENIIDESGMPKERFSAEFPKEGPSILRIQQVVRGDSAAYFCASSPFSNSPNTEAFFGQGTRLTVV.